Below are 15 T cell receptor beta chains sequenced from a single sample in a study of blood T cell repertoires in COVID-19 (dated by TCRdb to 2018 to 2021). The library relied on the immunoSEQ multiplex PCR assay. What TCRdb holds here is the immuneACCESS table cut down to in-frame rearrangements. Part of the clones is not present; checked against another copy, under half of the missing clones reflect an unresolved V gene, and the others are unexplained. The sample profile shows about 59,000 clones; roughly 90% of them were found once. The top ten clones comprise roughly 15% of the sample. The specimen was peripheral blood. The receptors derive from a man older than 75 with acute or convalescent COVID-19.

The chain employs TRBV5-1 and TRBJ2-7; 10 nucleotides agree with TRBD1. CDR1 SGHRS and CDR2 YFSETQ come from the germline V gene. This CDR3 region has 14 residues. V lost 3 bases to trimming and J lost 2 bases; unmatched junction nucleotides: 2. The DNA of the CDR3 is TGCGCCAGCAGCTCCGGACAGGGGGCCTACGAGCAGTACTTC. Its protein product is CASSSGQGAYEQYF.

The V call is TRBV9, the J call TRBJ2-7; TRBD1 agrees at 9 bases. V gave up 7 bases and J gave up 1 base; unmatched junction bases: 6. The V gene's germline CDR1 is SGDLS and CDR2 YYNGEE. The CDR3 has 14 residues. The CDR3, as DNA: TGTGCCAGCGGTACGGGACAGGGTTCCTACGAGCAGTACTTC. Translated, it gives CASGTGQGSYEQYF.

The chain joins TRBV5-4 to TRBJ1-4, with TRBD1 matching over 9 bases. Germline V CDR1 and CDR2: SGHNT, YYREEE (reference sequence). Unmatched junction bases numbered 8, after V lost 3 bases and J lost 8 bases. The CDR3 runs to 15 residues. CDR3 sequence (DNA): TGTGCCAGCAGCTGGGGGGACAGGGCGGGCGAAAAACTGTTTTTT. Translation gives CASSWGDRAGEKLFF.

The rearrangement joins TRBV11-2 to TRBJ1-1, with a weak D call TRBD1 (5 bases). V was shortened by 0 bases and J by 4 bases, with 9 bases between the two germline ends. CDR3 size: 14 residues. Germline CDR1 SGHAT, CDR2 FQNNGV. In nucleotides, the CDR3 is TGTGCCAGCAGCTTAGATCAGGGTGGCACTGAAGCTTTCTTT. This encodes CASSLDQGGTEAFF.

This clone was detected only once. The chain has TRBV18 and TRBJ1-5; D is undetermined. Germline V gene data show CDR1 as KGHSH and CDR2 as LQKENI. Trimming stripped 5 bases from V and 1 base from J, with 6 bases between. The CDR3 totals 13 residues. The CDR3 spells CASSSGSNQPQHF. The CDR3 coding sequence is TGTGCCAGCTCATCGGGGAGCAATCAGCCCCAGCATTTT.

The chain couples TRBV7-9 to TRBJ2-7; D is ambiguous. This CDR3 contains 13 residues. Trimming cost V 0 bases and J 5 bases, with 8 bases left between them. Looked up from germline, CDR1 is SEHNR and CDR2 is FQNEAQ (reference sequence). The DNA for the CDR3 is TGTGCCAGCAGCTTAGCCCTTCCTCACGAGCAGTACTTC. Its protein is CASSLALPHEQYF.

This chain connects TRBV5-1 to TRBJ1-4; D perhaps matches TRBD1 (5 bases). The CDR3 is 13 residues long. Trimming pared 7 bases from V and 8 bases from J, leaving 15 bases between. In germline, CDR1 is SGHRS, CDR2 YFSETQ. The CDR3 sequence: CASSRDLPEKLFF. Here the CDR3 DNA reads TGCGCCAGCTCGCGGGACCTACCGGAAAAACTGTTTTTT. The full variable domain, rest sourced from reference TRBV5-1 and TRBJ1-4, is KAGVTQTPRYLIKTRGQQVTLSCSPISGHRSVSWYQQTPGQGLQFLFEYFSETQRNKGNFPGRFSGRQFSNSRSEMNVSTLELGDSALYLCASSRDLPEKLFFGSGTQLSVL.

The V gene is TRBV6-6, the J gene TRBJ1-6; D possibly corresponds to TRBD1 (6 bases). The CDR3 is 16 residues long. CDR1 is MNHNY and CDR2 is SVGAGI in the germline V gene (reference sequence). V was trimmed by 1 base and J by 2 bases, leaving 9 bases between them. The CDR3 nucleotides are TGTGCCAGCAGTTACTATACAGGGACCTATAATTCACCCCTCCACTTT. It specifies CASSYYTGTYNSPLHF.

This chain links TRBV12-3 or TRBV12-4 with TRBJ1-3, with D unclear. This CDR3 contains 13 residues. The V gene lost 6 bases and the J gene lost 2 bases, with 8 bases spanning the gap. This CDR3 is CASRLDTGNTIYF. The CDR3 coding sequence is TGTGCCAGCAGGCTCGACACTGGAAACACCATATATTTT.

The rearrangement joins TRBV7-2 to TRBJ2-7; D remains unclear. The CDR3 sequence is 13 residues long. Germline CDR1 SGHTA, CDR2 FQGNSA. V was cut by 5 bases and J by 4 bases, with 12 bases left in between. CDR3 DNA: TGTGCCAGCAGCCCAGACATCCCTTACGAGCAGTACTTC. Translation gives CASSPDIPYEQYF.

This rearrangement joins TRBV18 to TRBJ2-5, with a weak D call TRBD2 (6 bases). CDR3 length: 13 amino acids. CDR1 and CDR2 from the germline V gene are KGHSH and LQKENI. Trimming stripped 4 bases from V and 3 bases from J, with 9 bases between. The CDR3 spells CASSRGTEETQYF. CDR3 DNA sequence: TGTGCCAGCTCACGCGGGACGGAAGAGACCCAGTACTTC.

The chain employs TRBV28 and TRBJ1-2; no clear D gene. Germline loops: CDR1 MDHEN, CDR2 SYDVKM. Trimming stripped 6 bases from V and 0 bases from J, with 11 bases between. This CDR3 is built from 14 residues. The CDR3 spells CASRVSPANYGYTF. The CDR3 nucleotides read TGTGCCAGCAGGGTCTCCCCGGCTAACTATGGCTACACCTTC.

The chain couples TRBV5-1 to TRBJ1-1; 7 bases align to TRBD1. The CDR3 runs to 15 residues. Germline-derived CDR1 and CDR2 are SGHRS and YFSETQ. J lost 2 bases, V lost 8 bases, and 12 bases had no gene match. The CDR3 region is CASTPTGQQNTEAFF. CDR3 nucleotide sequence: TGCGCCAGTACCCCAACGGGACAGCAAAACACTGAAGCTTTCTTT.

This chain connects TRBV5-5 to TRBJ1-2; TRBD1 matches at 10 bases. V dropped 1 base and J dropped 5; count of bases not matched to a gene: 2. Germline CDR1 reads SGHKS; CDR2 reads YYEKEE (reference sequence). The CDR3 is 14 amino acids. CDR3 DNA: TGTGCCAGCAGCTTGAGGACAGGGGGATATGGCTACACCTTC. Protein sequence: CASSLRTGGYGYTF.

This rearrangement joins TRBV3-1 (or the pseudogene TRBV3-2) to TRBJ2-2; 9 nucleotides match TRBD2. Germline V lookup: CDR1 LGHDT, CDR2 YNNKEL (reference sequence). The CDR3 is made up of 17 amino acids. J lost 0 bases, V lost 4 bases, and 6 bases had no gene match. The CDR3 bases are TGTGCCAGCAGCCTCGGTCTAGCGGGGACGAACACCGGGGAGCTGTTTTTT. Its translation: CASSLGLAGTNTGELFF.